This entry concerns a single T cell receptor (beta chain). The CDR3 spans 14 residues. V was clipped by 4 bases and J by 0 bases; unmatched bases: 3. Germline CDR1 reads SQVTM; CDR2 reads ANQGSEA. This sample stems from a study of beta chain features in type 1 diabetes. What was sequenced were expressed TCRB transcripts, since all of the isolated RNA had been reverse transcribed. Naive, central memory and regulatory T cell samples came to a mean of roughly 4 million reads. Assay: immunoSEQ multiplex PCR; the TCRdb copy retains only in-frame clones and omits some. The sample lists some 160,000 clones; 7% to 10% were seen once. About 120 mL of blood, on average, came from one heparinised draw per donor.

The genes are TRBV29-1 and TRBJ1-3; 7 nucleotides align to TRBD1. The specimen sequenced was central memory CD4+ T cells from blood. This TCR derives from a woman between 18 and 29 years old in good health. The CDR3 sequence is CSVGTGFSGNTIYF. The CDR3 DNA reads TGCAGCGTTGGGACAGGCTTCTCTGGAAACACCATATATTTT.